This T cell receptor beta chain stems from a study of spatial heterogeneity in lung cancer. The time point: sample taken at primary tumor resection. TCRdb used MiXCR to reprocess the 5' RACE reads, holding one entry per CDR3 protein. The sample lists roughly 10,000 distinct CDR3 sequences, about 6.7% occurring once. CDR1 and CDR2 from the germline V gene are SGHRS and YFSETQ. The CDR3 sequence is 15 residues long. The V segment lost 4 bases and the J segment 4 bases; nucleotides outside the gene matches: 10. To note about this clonotype: As yet, its antigen is unknown.

Overall study findings and caveats: Mutation counts in tumors were tracked by counts of expanded intratumoral alpha and beta TCRs.

The receptor's source is a male donor with early-stage non-small cell lung cancer. V usage is TRBV5-1 and J usage is TRBJ1-2; 7 nucleotides line up with TRBD1. This material consisted of lung tumor tissue, taken at surgery. The CDR3 bases are TGCGCCAGCAGCGCGACAGGGACCCAACGCTATGGCTACACCTTC. Amino acid sequence: CASSATGTQRYGYTF.